These T cell receptor beta chains were read from a single sample in a study of cytomegalovirus exposure and HLA in healthy donors. Profiling relied on immunoSEQ multiplex PCR, and the TCRdb table lists in-frame clones only, not all of them. This sample has fewer than 250,000 clones, with roughly four fifths found just once. Material: PBMCs. The receptors shown here come from a woman aged 30 to 39 in good health and CMV-seropositive. Each CDR3 is given without its conserved first and last residue. Each record gives: V gene, J gene, CDR3 length, CDR3 protein.

>TRBV2|TRBJ2-1|12
ASSELSSYNEQF
>TRBV15|TRBJ1-4|13
ATSRDPGVSEKLF
>TRBV11-2|TRBJ2-2|15
ASTKGKGTGGIGELF
>TRBV10-1|TRBJ2-7|12
ASSERDRVSEQY
>TRBV7-9|TRBJ2-3|15
ASSLASAGGATDTQY
>TRBV4-1|TRBJ1-1|13
ASSQPGGRNTEAF
>TRBV28|TRBJ2-1|14
ASSLGVAGGYNEQF
>TRBV7-9|TRBJ1-2|13
ASSLVVRGDYGYT
>TRBV27|TRBJ2-7|11
ASSLGRHYEQY
>TRBV19|TRBJ2-3|12
ASSIGTGTDTQY
>TRBV27|TRBJ2-2|13
ATRRGRGSTGELF
>TRBV18|TRBJ1-1|13
ATKPGDSPNTEAF
>TRBV7-9|TRBJ2-1|14
SSSSGGGDNYNEQF
>TRBV27|TRBJ2-3|15
ASSLSSGPPITDTQY
>TRBV11-2|TRBJ2-1|14
ASSLEILAGGNEQF
>TRBV5-6|TRBJ2-3|12
ASSLGLRGDTQY
>TRBV5-1|TRBJ2-3|13
ASRKQGGTTDTQY
>TRBV7-2|TRBJ2-7|14
ASSLELSGNSYEQY